This T cell receptor beta chain came from a study of blood T cell repertoires in COVID-19. Produced via immunoSEQ multiplex PCR; TCRdb's table is partial and in-frame only. The data contain about 160,000 clones, over 80% of them seen just once; the ten biggest clones take up less than 3.5%. Germline loops: CDR1 MNHEY, CDR2 SVGAGI. Trimming stripped 10 bases from V and 6 bases from J, with 21 bases between. The CDR3 has 14 residues. Sequencing input: peripheral blood. This TCR derives from a woman aged 55 to 70 with acute or convalescent COVID-19. The chain carries TRBV6-5 and TRBJ2-5, with D perhaps TRBD2 (6 bases). DNA of the CDR3: TGTGCCACCCAAGGCGGGGATGGAAGAAAGACCCAGTACTTC. Translation gives CATQGGDGRKTQYF.